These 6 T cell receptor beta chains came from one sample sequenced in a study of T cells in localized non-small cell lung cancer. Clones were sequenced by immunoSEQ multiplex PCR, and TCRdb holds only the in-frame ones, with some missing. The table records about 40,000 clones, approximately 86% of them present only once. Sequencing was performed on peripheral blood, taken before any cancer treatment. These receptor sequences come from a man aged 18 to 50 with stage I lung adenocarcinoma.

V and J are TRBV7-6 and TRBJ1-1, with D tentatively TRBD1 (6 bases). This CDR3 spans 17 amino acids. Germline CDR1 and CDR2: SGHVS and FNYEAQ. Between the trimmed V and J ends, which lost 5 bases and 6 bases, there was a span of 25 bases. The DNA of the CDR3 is TGTGCCAGCAGCCCTCGGGGGCTCAGAGGAGACGGCGCTGAAGCTTTCTTT. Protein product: CASSPRGLRGDGAEAFF.

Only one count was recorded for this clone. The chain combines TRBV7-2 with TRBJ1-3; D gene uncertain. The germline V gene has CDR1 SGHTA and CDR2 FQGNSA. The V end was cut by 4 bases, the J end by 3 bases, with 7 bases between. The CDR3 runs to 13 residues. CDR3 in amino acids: CASSSRIGNTIYF. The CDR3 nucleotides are TGTGCCAGCAGCTCACGCATTGGAAACACCATATATTTT.

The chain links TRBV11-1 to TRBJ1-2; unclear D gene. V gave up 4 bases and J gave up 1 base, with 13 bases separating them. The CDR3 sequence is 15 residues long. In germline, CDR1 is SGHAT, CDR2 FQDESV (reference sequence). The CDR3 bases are TGTGCCAGCAGCTCAGGAGTAAATTTTAACTATGGCTACACCTTC. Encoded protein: CASSSGVNFNYGYTF.

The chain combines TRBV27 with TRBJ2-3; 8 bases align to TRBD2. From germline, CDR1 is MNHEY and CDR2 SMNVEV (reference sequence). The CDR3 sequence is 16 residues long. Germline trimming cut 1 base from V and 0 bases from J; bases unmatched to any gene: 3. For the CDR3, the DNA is TGTGCCAGCAGTTTATGGGGCGGGGGGAGCACAGATACGCAGTATTTT. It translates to CASSLWGGGSTDTQYF.

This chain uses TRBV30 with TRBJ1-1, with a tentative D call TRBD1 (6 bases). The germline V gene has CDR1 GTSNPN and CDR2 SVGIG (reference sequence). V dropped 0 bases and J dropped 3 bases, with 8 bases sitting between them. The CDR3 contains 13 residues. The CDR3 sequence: CAWSVGGDTEAFF. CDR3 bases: TGTGCCTGGAGTGTAGGGGGTGACACTGAAGCTTTCTTT.

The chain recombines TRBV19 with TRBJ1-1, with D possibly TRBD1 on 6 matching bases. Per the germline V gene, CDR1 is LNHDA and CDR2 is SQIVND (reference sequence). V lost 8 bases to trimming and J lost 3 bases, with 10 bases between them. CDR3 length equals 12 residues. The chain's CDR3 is CASGRGYTEAFF. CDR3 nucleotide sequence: TGTGCCAGTGGTAGGGGGTACACTGAAGCTTTCTTT.